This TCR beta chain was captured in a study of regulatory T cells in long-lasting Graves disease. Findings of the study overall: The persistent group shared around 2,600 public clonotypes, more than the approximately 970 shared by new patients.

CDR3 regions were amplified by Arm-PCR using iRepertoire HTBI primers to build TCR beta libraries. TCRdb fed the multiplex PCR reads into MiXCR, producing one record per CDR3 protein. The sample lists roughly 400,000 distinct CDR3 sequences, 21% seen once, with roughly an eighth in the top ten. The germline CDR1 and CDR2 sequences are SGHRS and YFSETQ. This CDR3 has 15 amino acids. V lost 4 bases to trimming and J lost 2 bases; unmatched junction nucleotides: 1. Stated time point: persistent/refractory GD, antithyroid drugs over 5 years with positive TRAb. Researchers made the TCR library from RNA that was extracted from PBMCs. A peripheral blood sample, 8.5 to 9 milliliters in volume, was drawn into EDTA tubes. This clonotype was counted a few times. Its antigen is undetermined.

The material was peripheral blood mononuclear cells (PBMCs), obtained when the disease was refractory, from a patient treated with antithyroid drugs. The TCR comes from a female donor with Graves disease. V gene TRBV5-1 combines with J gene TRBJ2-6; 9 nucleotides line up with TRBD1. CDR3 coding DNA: TGCGCCAGCAGCCGGGACAGGGCTGGGGCCAACGTCCTGACTTTC. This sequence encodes CASSRDRAGANVLTF.